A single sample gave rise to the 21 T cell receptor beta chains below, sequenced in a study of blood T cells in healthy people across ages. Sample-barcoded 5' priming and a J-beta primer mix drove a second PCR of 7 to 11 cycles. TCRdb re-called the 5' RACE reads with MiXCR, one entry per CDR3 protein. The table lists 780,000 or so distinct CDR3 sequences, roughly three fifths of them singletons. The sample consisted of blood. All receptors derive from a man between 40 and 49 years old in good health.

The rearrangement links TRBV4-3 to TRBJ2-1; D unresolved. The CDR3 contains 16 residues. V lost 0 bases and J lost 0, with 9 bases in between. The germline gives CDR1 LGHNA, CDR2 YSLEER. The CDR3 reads CASSQDGIISYNEQFF. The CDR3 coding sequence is TGCGCCAGCAGCCAAGATGGGATAATCTCCTACAATGAGCAGTTCTTC.

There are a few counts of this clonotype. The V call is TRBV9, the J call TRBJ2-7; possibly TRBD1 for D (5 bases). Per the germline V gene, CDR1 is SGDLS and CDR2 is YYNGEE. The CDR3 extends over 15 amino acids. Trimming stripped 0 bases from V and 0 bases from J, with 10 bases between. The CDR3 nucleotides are TGTGCCAGCAGCGTAGGTCACAGGAGCTCCTACGAGCAGTACTTC. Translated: CASSVGHRSSYEQYF.

The DNA for the CDR3 is TGTGCCAGCAGCCCACGAACCGGGACAGTAAATCAGCCCCAGCATTTT. Its protein product is CASSPRTGTVNQPQHF. The chain employs TRBV7-2 and TRBJ1-5; TRBD1 agrees at 7 bases. The CDR3 totals 16 residues. V lost 5 bases, J lost 4 bases, and 11 bases stayed unmatched. From germline, CDR1 is SGHTA and CDR2 FQGNSA.

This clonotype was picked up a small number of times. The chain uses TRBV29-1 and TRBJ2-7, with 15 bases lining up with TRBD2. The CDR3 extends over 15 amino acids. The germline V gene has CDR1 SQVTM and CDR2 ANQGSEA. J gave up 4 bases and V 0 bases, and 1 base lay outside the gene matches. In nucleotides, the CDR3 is TGCAGCGTTGAAGAGGGGACTAGCGGGAGGTACGAGCAGTACTTC. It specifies CSVEEGTSGRYEQYF.

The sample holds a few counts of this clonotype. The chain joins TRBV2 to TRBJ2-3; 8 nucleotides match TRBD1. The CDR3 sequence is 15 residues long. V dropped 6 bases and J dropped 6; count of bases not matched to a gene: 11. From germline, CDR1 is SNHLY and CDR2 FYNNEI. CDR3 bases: TGTGCCAGCAGCCGGGACAGGTTAATCCCGGATACGCAGTATTTT. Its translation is CASSRDRLIPDTQYF.

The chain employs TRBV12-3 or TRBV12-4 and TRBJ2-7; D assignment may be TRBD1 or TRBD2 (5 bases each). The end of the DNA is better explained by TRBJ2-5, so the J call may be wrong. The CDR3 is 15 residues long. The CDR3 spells CASSLARGRVATQYF. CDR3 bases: TGTGCCAGCAGTTTAGCGAGGGGCAGGGTGGCGACCCAGTACTTC.

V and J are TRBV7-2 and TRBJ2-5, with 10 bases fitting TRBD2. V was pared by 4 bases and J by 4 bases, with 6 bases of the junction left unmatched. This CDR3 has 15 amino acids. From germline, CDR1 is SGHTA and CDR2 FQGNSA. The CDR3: CASSSSSGRGETQYF. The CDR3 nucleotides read TGTGCCAGCAGCTCCTCTAGCGGGAGAGGAGAGACCCAGTACTTC.

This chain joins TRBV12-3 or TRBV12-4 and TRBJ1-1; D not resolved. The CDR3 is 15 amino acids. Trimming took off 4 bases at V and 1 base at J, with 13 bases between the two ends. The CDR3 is CASSSLWAGNTEAFF. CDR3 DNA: TGTGCCAGCAGTTCTCTCTGGGCCGGGAACACTGAAGCTTTCTTT.

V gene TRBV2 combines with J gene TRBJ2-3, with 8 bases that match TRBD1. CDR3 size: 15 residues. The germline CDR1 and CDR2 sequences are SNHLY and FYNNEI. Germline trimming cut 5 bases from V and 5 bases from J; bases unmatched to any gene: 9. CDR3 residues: CASSWTRGLVDTQYF. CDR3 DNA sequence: TGTGCCAGCAGTTGGACCAGGGGGCTGGTAGATACGCAGTATTTT.

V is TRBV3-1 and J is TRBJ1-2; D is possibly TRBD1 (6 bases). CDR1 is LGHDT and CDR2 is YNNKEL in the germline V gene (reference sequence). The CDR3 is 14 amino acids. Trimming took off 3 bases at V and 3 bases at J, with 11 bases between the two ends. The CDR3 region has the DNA TGTGCCAGCAGCCAGACAGGTTACCACTATGGCTACACCTTC. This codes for CASSQTGYHYGYTF.

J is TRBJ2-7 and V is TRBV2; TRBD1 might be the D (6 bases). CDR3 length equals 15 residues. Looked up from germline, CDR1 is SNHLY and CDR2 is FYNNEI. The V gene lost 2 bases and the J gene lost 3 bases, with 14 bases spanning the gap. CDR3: CASSETNGQLYEQYF. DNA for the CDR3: TGTGCCAGCAGTGAAACAAACGGACAGCTCTACGAGCAGTACTTC.

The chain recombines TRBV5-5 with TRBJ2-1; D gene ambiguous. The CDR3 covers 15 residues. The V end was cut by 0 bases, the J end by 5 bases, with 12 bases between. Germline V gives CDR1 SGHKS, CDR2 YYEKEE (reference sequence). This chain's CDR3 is CASSLDFFPDNEQFF. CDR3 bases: TGTGCCAGCAGCTTGGACTTTTTCCCGGACAATGAGCAGTTCTTC.

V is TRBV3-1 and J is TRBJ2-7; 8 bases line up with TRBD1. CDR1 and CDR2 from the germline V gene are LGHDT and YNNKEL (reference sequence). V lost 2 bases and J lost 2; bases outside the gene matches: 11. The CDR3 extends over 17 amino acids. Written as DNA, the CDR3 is TGTGCCAGCAGCCAACCAGACGGGACAGGCGACCCCTACGAGCAGTACTTC. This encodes CASSQPDGTGDPYEQYF.

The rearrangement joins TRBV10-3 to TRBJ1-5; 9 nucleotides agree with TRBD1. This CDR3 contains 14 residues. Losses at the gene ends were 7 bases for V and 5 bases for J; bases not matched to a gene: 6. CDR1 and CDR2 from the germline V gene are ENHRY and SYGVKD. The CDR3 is CAIKGQGSHQPQHF. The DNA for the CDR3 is TGTGCCATCAAGGGACAGGGTAGTCATCAGCCCCAGCATTTT.

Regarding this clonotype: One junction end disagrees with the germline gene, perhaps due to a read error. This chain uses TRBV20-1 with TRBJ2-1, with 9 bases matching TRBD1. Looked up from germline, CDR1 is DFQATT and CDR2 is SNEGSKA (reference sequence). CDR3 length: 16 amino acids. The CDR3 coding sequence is TGCCGTGCTGTAATTGGACAGGGGATGGTGGTCAATGAGCAGTTCTTC. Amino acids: CRAVIGQGMVVNEQFF.

CDR3 in DNA: TGCAGCGCGGGGACAGTAGAAAAACTGTTTTTT. This codes for CSAGTVEKLFF. The chain combines TRBV29-1 with TRBJ1-4, with 7 bases identical to TRBD1. Per the germline V gene, CDR1 is SQVTM and CDR2 is ANQGSEA. The CDR3 covers 11 residues. Losses at the gene ends were 7 bases for V and 8 bases for J; bases not matched to a gene: 4.

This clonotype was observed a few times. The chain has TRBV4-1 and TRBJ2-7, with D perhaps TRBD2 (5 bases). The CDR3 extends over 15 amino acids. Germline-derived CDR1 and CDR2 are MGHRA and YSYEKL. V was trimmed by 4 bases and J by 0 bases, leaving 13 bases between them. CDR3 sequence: CASSPTREASYEQYF. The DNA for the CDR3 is TGCGCCAGCAGCCCTACCCGGGAAGCCTCCTACGAGCAGTACTTC.

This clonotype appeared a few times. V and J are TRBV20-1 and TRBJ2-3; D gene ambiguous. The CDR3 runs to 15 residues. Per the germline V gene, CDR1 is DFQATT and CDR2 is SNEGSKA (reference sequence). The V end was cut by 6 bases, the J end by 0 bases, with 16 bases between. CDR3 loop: CSARPRLGSTDTQYF. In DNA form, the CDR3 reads TGCAGTGCGCGACCCCGATTGGGGAGCACAGATACGCAGTATTTT.

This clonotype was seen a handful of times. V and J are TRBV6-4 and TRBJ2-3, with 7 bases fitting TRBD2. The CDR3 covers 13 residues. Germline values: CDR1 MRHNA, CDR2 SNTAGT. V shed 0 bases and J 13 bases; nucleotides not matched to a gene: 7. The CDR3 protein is CASSDSGGTRKYF. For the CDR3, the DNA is TGTGCCAGCAGTGACTCGGGAGGGACCCGAAAGTATTTT.

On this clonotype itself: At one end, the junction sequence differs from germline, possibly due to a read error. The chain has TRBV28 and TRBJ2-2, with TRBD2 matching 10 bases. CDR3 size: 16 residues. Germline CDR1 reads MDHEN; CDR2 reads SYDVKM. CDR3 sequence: CASSVGLAETTGELLF. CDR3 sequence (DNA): TGTGCCAGCAGTGTCGGACTAGCGGAAACCACCGGGGAGCTGCTTTTT.

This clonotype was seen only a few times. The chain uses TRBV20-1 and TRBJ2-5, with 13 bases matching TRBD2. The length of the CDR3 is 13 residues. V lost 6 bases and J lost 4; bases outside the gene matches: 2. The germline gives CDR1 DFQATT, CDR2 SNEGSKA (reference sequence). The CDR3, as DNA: TGCAGTGCCACTAGCGGGGGGGGAGAGACCCAGTACTTC. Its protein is CSATSGGGETQYF.